Below, 32 T cell receptor beta chains from the same sample are listed, as sequenced in a study of radiation and T cells in renal cell carcinoma. Clones were sequenced by immunoSEQ multiplex PCR, and TCRdb holds only the in-frame ones, with some missing. In the table there are just under 150,000 clones, approximately 86% of which are singletons. Stated time point: blood 4 weeks post-SBRT, at nephrectomy. Treatment given: 15 Gy SBRT to primary tumor, nephrectomy 4 weeks later. Sequenced material: blood, taken from a patient whose treatment included radiotherapy and nephrectomy. Receptors originate from a woman aged 45-65 years with renal cell carcinoma.

A few counts support this clone. The V gene is TRBV28, the J gene TRBJ1-5; no firm D call. Germline V gene data show CDR1 as MDHEN and CDR2 as SYDVKM. This CDR3 contains 11 residues. Trimming pared 4 bases from V and 11 bases from J, leaving 9 bases between. The CDR3 loop is CASSSPGSQHF. As DNA, the CDR3 is TGTGCCAGCAGTTCTCCTGGGTCCCAGCATTTT.

The chain couples TRBV28 to TRBJ2-7, with 11 bases that match TRBD1. Looked up from germline, CDR1 is MDHEN and CDR2 is SYDVKM. The junction had 3 bases not matched to a gene; V was cut back by 8 bases and J by 0 bases. The CDR3 loop spans 14 amino acids. The CDR3 bases are TGTGCCAGCCCGGGACAGGGGGGCTCCTACGAGCAGTACTTC. It yields the protein CASPGQGGSYEQYF.

The rearrangement uses TRBV5-8 and TRBJ1-4; D call uncertain. The CDR3 sequence is 15 residues long. Trimming removed 0 bases from V and 7 bases from J, with 13 bases in between. Looked up from germline, CDR1 is SGHTS and CDR2 is YDEGEE. The CDR3 nucleotides read TGTGCCAGCAGCTTGGGGAGTCGGTCTCCTGAAAAACTGTTTTTT. It specifies CASSLGSRSPEKLFF.

As concerns this clone: Other DNA sequences from this sample encode an identical CDR3 as well. The CDR3 nucleotides are TGCGCCAGCAGCTTAGAGTTGAACACTGAAGCTTTCTTT. Translation gives CASSLELNTEAFF. The rearrangement joins TRBV5-1 to TRBJ1-1; no clear D. Deletions cut 2 bases from V and 0 bases from J, with 5 bases between. The CDR3 has 13 amino acids. Per the germline V gene, CDR1 is SGHRS and CDR2 is YFSETQ.

V is TRBV9 and J is TRBJ2-7, with 13 bases identical to TRBD2. CDR3 size: 16 residues. Germline trimming cut 4 bases from V and 7 bases from J; bases unmatched to any gene: 11. Germline V CDR1 and CDR2: SGDLS, YYNGEE. CDR3 nucleotides: TGTGCCAGCAGCCTAGGGGGGACTAGCGGGATTAATGAGCAGTACTTC. As protein: CASSLGGTSGINEQYF.

The V call is TRBV5-1, the J call TRBJ2-2; D is perhaps TRBD2 (6 bases). Per germline, CDR1 SGHRS and CDR2 YFSETQ. The CDR3 covers 16 residues. V lost 3 bases and J 13 bases, leaving 25 bases between the germline ends. CDR3 DNA: TGCGCCAGCAGCTCAACTAGCAGGCCCTCCCCAATGGGGCTGTTTTTT. Translation gives CASSSTSRPSPMGLFF.

This clone was counted between two and nine times. CDR3 nucleotides: TGTGCCAGCATTGGACAGGATGTCCACGAGCAGTACTTC. It is translated as CASIGQDVHEQYF. The genes are TRBV2 and TRBJ2-7; 7 bases are a match to TRBD1. J gave up 5 bases and V 7 bases, and 8 bases lay outside the gene matches. The CDR3 contains 13 residues. Germline V gene data show CDR1 as SNHLY and CDR2 as FYNNEI.

V and J are TRBV15 and TRBJ2-1, with TRBD1 matching over 8 bases. The germline gives CDR1 LNHNV, CDR2 YYDKDF (reference sequence). The CDR3 is 17 residues long. J was trimmed by 8 bases and V by 1 base; bases with no gene match: 13. The CDR3 DNA is TGTGCCACCAGCAGAGGCCCCCTGCGGACAGGGCTACATGAGCAGTTCTTC. Translated: CATSRGPLRTGLHEQFF.

The V gene is TRBV28, the J gene TRBJ1-4; 9 bases fit TRBD1. The germline CDR1 and CDR2 sequences are MDHEN and SYDVKM. The CDR3 runs 14 residues. V was pared by 4 bases and J by 8 bases, with 5 bases of the junction left unmatched. The CDR3 coding sequence is TGTGCCAGCAGTTCCGGGACAGGGTTCGAAAAACTGTTTTTT. Amino acid sequence: CASSSGTGFEKLFF.

V and J are TRBV4-3 and TRBJ1-6; 9 nucleotides line up with TRBD1. CDR3 length: 15 residues. The V gene end was trimmed by 0 bases and the J gene end by 11 bases; junction bases not matched to a gene: 5. Germline V gene lookup returns CDR1 LGHNA and CDR2 YSLEER. The CDR3 spells CASSQDRQGDTPLHF. The CDR3 DNA follows: TGCGCCAGCAGCCAAGACAGACAGGGGGATACACCCCTCCACTTT.

V and J are TRBV9 and TRBJ2-7; 9 positions match TRBD1. With 4 bases clipped from V and 0 bases from J, the junction kept 5 bases outside the gene matches. The CDR3 length is 15 residues. Germline values: CDR1 SGDLS, CDR2 YYNGEE. This CDR3 is CASSRGQGSSYEQYF. The CDR3 DNA reads TGTGCCAGCAGCCGTGGACAGGGGAGCTCCTACGAGCAGTACTTC.

The V and J genes are TRBV7-2 and TRBJ2-1, with a weak D call TRBD2 (6 bases). Trimming took off 2 bases at V and 7 bases at J, with 9 bases between the two ends. The CDR3 loop spans 13 amino acids. Germline CDR1 reads SGHTA; CDR2 reads FQGNSA. This chain's CDR3 is CASSLSRGNEQFF. The CDR3 nucleotides are TGTGCCAGCAGCTTATCTCGGGGGAATGAGCAGTTCTTC.

V gene TRBV6-5 combines with J gene TRBJ2-7; 7 nucleotides align to TRBD1. Per germline, CDR1 MNHEY and CDR2 SVGAGI. This CDR3 has 15 amino acids. V lost 6 bases to trimming and J lost 6 bases; unmatched junction nucleotides: 14. CDR3 loop: CASRTRQGESFEQYF. The CDR3 DNA sequence: TGTGCCAGCAGGACCCGACAGGGAGAGAGTTTCGAGCAGTACTTC.

This clone came up once. The genes are TRBV7-2 and TRBJ2-7; tentative D call: TRBD2 (7 bases). Germline-derived CDR1 and CDR2 are SGHTA and FQGNSA. The CDR3 has 17 amino acids. Trimming took off 5 bases at V and 0 bases at J, with 20 bases between the two ends. The CDR3 is CASSHRGGGPLSYEQYF. The DNA for the CDR3 is TGTGCCAGCAGCCACAGAGGGGGAGGGCCCCTCTCCTACGAGCAGTACTTC. The full variable domain, completed using reference TRBV7-2 and TRBJ2-7, is GAGVSQSPSNKVTEKGKDVELRCDPISGHTALYWYRQSLGQGLEFLIYFQGNSAPDKSGLPSDRFSAERTGGSVSTLTIQRTQQEDSAVYLCASSHRGGGPLSYEQYFGPGTRLTVT.

In this sample, this clone turned up once. This rearrangement joins TRBV6-5 to TRBJ1-6; D not resolved. Germline V gene sequence: CDR1 MNHEY, CDR2 SVGAGI. Trimming cost V 0 bases and J 14 bases, with 20 bases left between them. CDR3 length: 16 amino acids. CDR3 residues: CASSYSGESGSGTLHF. The CDR3 nucleotides are TGTGCCAGCAGTTACTCCGGGGAGTCGGGTAGTGGGACCCTCCACTTT.

The genes are TRBV7-9 and TRBJ2-2; the D gene is possibly TRBD2 (6 bases). V was clipped by 3 bases and J by 7 bases, with 12 bases between them. This CDR3 comprises 14 residues. Germline V gives CDR1 SEHNR, CDR2 FQNEAQ (reference sequence). CDR3 amino acids: CASSLPRGFGELFF. The CDR3 DNA reads TGTGCCAGCAGCTTGCCCCGGGGGTTCGGGGAGCTGTTTTTT.

The chain combines TRBV9 with TRBJ2-5; 8 bases align to TRBD1. The CDR3 has 16 amino acids. Germline assignment: CDR1 SGDLS and CDR2 YYNGEE. V lost 2 bases to trimming and J lost 2 bases; unmatched junction nucleotides: 8. The CDR3 spells CASSVSPGTGQETQYF. The CDR3 region has the DNA TGTGCCAGCAGCGTTTCACCCGGGACAGGTCAAGAGACCCAGTACTTC.

This clone was observed a few times. This rearrangement joins TRBV5-5 to TRBJ2-1; TRBD1 might be the D (5 bases). Germline V gene data show CDR1 as SGHKS and CDR2 as YYEKEE (reference sequence). There are 14 residues in the CDR3. Trimming pared 1 base from V and 4 bases from J, leaving 9 bases between. This CDR3 is CASSLSPGYNEQFF. The DNA for the CDR3 is TGTGCCAGCAGCTTGAGTCCAGGGTACAATGAGCAGTTCTTC.

The V gene is TRBV25-1, the J gene TRBJ1-1; D possibly corresponds to TRBD1 (6 bases). This CDR3 region has 14 residues. Germline assignment: CDR1 MGHDK and CDR2 SYGVNS. Between the trimmed V and J ends, which lost 4 bases and 2 bases, there was a span of 11 bases. DNA for the CDR3: TGTGCCAGCAGTGTAGTAGGGGGAAACACTGAAGCTTTCTTT. Translation gives CASSVVGGNTEAFF.

The chain is built from TRBV7-9 and TRBJ1-1, with 7 bases identical to TRBD1. Germline loops: CDR1 SEHNR, CDR2 FQNEAQ (reference sequence). The CDR3 sequence is 14 residues long. J gave up 1 base and V 3 bases, and 2 bases lay outside the gene matches. The CDR3 sequence is CASSFGQANTEAFF. CDR3 nucleotides: TGTGCCAGCAGCTTCGGACAGGCGAACACTGAAGCTTTCTTT.

V gene TRBV19 combines with J gene TRBJ2-3; 10 nucleotides match TRBD1. The CDR3 runs to 14 residues. Trimming at V came to 6 bases and at J to 2 bases, leaving 2 bases not matched to a gene. Germline CDR1 is LNHDA and CDR2 is SQIVND (reference sequence). CDR3 in amino acids: CASRDRGNTDTQYF. The CDR3, as DNA: TGTGCCAGTAGGGACAGGGGGAACACAGATACGCAGTATTTT.

This chain joins TRBV9 and TRBJ2-1, with a tentative D call TRBD2 (5 bases). V was cut by 3 bases and J by 15 bases, with 25 bases left in between. There are 15 residues in the CDR3. Germline CDR1 and CDR2: SGDLS and YYNGEE. The CDR3, as DNA: TGTGCCAGCAGCGCGGCCCCAGGAAAAGACTACTTCAGGTTCTTC. As protein: CASSAAPGKDYFRFF.

The chain recombines TRBV5-8 with TRBJ2-2; tentatively, D is TRBD1 (6 bases). This CDR3 comprises 16 residues. V lost 4 bases to trimming and J lost 1 base, with 14 bases between them. Germline V gene sequence: CDR1 SGHTS, CDR2 YDEGEE. CDR3 DNA sequence: TGTGCCAGCAGCCCAGGGGCTGACATGAACACCGGGGAGCTGTTTTTT. This sequence encodes CASSPGADMNTGELFF.

The chain uses TRBV27 and TRBJ2-2, with D maybe TRBD2 (5 bases). The V gene's germline CDR1 is MNHEY and CDR2 SMNVEV (reference sequence). Trimming left V 3 bases short and J 5 bases short, with 16 bases between. The CDR3 sequence is 16 residues long. CDR3 nucleotide sequence: TGTGCCAGCAGTTTGACATCGGGGAGAAGGACCGGGGAGCTGTTTTTT. It codes for CASSLTSGRRTGELFF.

The CDR3 DNA reads as TGTGCCAGCAGCTTACGGGACAGCTCCTACGAGCAGTACTTC. The encoded protein is CASSLRDSSYEQYF. This chain uses TRBV5-4 with TRBJ2-7; 7 bases are shared with TRBD1. The CDR3 sequence is 14 residues long. V gave up 2 bases and J gave up 0 bases; unmatched junction bases: 2. Germline V gene sequence: CDR1 SGHNT, CDR2 YYREEE (reference sequence).

The chain uses TRBV6-5 and TRBJ2-2; the match to TRBD2 covers 13 bases. The CDR3 covers 15 residues. Trimming took 5 bases from V and 6 from J; bases not matched to a gene: 3. The germline V gene has CDR1 MNHEY and CDR2 SVGAGI. The CDR3: CASSRTSGSAGELFF. CDR3 in DNA: TGTGCCAGCAGTCGGACTAGCGGGAGTGCCGGGGAGCTGTTTTTT.

J is TRBJ2-5 and V is TRBV7-2; 8 bases are shared with TRBD2. Germline V gene data show CDR1 as SGHTA and CDR2 as FQGNSA. The CDR3 extends over 15 amino acids. Unmatched junction bases numbered 6, after V lost 5 bases and J lost 1 base. The DNA of the CDR3 is TGTGCCAGCAGCCCCCAGCGGGGGCCCCAAGAGACCCAGTACTTC. Amino acids: CASSPQRGPQETQYF. Full variable domain (remainder filled in from reference TRBV7-2 and TRBJ2-5): GAGVSQSPSNKVTEKGKDVELRCDPISGHTALYWYRQSLGQGLEFLIYFQGNSAPDKSGLPSDRFSAERTGGSVSTLTIQRTQQEDSAVYLCASSPQRGPQETQYFGPGTRLLVL.

V usage is TRBV7-8 and J usage is TRBJ1-3, with a possible D match to TRBD1 (5 bases). The CDR3 length is 14 residues. Per the germline V gene, CDR1 is SGHVS and CDR2 is FQNEAQ. The germline V and J ends were trimmed by 5 bases and 4 bases, with 12 bases remaining between them. The CDR3 DNA follows: TGTGCCAGCAGCAGCGGACACACGGGAAACACCATATATTTT. This codes for CASSSGHTGNTIYF. The complete variable domain, with remaining parts taken from reference TRBV7-8 and TRBJ1-3, reads GAGVSQSPRYKVAKRGQDVALRCDPISGHVSLFWYQQALGQGPEFLTYFQNEAQLDKSGLPSDRFFAERPEGSVSTLKIQRTQQEDSAVYLCASSSGHTGNTIYFGEGSWLTVV.

The chain employs TRBV4-2 and TRBJ1-1, with D unclear. CDR1 and CDR2 (germline): LGHNA, YNFKEQ. Trimming removed 0 bases from V and 7 bases from J, with 6 bases in between. CDR3 length equals 12 residues. The CDR3, as DNA: TGTGCCAGCAGCCAAGATAGAGGTGAAGCTTTCTTT. It codes for CASSQDRGEAFF.

V usage is TRBV5-8 and J usage is TRBJ2-5, with D unresolved. The CDR3 is 16 amino acids. Germline CDR1 and CDR2: SGHTS and YDEGEE. Trimming removed 4 bases from V and 0 bases from J, with 16 bases in between. The DNA for the CDR3 is TGTGCCAGCAGCCACGGCAGGACGTCGAACCAAGAGACCCAGTACTTC. This translates into CASSHGRTSNQETQYF.

The CDR3 reads CASSRESGANVLTF. CDR3 coding DNA: TGTGCCAGCAGCAGGGAGTCTGGGGCCAACGTCCTGACTTTC. The rearrangement uses TRBV5-4 and TRBJ2-6; TRBD2 might be the D (5 bases). Germline V gives CDR1 SGHNT, CDR2 YYREEE (reference sequence). The CDR3 runs to 14 residues. The V gene lost 4 bases and the J gene lost 1 base, with 6 bases spanning the gap.

The chain is built from TRBV4-3 and TRBJ2-7; D unresolved. Trimming left V 0 bases short and J 2 bases short, with 11 bases between. CDR3 length: 15 residues. CDR1 and CDR2 from the germline V gene are LGHNA and YSLEER. DNA for the CDR3: TGCGCCAGCAGCCAAGATGACACTGACCCCTACGAGCAGTACTTC. Its translation: CASSQDDTDPYEQYF.